This is a list of T cell receptor beta chains from one sample in a study of sequential checkpoint blockade in melanoma. Method: immunoSEQ multiplex PCR; TCRdb's copy keeps in-frame clones and lacks some. The repertoire holds about 14,000 clones, with about 78% as singletons. Specimen: CD8+ T cells sorted from blood (inferred from file names), collected from a patient given nivolumab and ipilimumab in sequence. The origin of the receptors is a human donor with melanoma. Each CDR3 is given with its conserved first and last residue. Each record gives: D gene, clone size, V gene, J gene, CDR3 DNA, CDR3 protein. A D gene is named only where the DNA matches it firmly. Clone size, where shown, is once, few, many, or a class for clones that have expanded.

>TRBD1|.|TRBV15|TRBJ2-7
TGTGCCACCAGCAAGCGTGGGACAGGGGGCTCCTACGAGCAGTACTTC
CATSKRGTGGSYEQYF
>TRBD2|once|TRBV7-7|TRBJ2-7
TGTGCTAGCAGCTTAGCGGTGGGAGGGTACGAGCAGTACTTC
CASSLAVGGYEQYF
>.|once|TRBV11-3|TRBJ2-7
TGTGCCAGCAGCTCCCACTCCTACGAGCAGTACTTC
CASSSHSYEQYF
>TRBD2|.|TRBV6-1|TRBJ2-7
TGTGCCAGCAGTGTTACTAGCGGGGGGGCCGACGAGCAGTACTTC
CASSVTSGGADEQYF
>TRBD2|.|TRBV7-6|TRBJ2-1
TGTGCCAGCAGCCCCGGGACTAGCGGCTTCCGACCTTTCAATGAGCAGTTCTTC
CASSPGTSGFRPFNEQFF
>.|once|TRBV5-1|TRBJ2-7
TGCGCCAGCAGCTTGCCAGGTCTCGAGCAGTACTTC
CASSLPGLEQYF
>TRBD2|.|TRBV9|TRBJ2-1
TGTGCCAGCAGCGGAGGAACGGGACTAGTCTATATTGAGCAGTTCTTC
CASSGGTGLVYIEQFF
>.|.|TRBV14|TRBJ1-2
TGTGCCAGCAGCTCCCGCGGGGGCTGGCGCTATGGCTACACCTTC
CASSSRGGWRYGYTF
>.|.|TRBV13|TRBJ1-1
TGTGCCAGCAGCCCCCGAGGGAGGCGTAGTTTCTTT
CASSPRGRRSFF
>.|few|TRBV7-9|TRBJ2-7
TGTGCCAGCAGCTTTCCAATGCCCCTTCCGAGCGGAGGTTACGAGCAGTACTTC
CASSFPMPLPSGGYEQYF
>.|.|TRBV6-5|TRBJ1-3
TGTGCCAGCAGTTCGCCGACAGATCTAAACACCATATATTTT
CASSSPTDLNTIYF
>.|.|TRBV10-2|TRBJ2-7
TGCGCCAGCAGTGAAGCAGGGGGGCTTTCCTACGAGCAGTACTTC
CASSEAGGLSYEQYF